The 10 T cell receptor beta chains below were found in one sample sequenced in a study of neurological immune-mediated disorders. From the 5' RACE reads, TCRdb called clonotypes with MiXCR, one entry per CDR3 protein. This table has under 80,000 distinct CDR3 sequences, 13% to 15% appearing once. Sequencing was done on a sample of PBMCs. The receptors stem from a woman aged 50 to 60 in good health.

This clonotype was counted many times. This chain uses TRBV7-6 with TRBJ2-1; D call uncertain. The germline V gene has CDR1 SGHVS and CDR2 FNYEAQ. The CDR3 spans 11 residues. V was clipped by 3 bases and J by 6 bases, with 3 bases between them. The CDR3 region is CASSFSNEQFF. CDR3 DNA sequence: TGTGCCAGCAGCTTTAGCAATGAGCAGTTCTTC.

This clonotype has ten or more counts. This sequence joins TRBV20-1 and TRBJ2-1; TRBD2 agrees at 12 bases. The trim removed 0 bases at V and 7 bases at J, leaving 13 bases unmatched. CDR3 length equals 18 residues. The germline V gene encodes CDR1 DFQATT and CDR2 SNEGSKA (reference sequence). The CDR3 DNA sequence: TGCAGTGCTAGAGACCTTGGACCCGGGACTAGCGGGTATAATGAGCAGTTCTTC. The encoded protein is CSARDLGPGTSGYNEQFF.

A remark on this clonotype: The CDR3 carries no conserved terminal phenylalanine or tryptophan, so it likely arises from a read error. The J gene is TRBJ2-5, the V gene TRBV7-2, with 7 positions matching TRBD1. In germline, CDR1 is SGHTA, CDR2 FQGNSA. V lost 10 bases to trimming and J lost 4 bases; unmatched junction nucleotides: 9. This CDR3 spans 13 amino acids. CDR3 nucleotide sequence: TGTGCCACAGGGGGTGCACTCGGAGAGACCCAGTACTAC. This sequence encodes CATGGALGETQYY.

This clonotype was observed many times. The chain employs TRBV11-1 and TRBJ2-1; D may correspond to TRBD1 or TRBD2 (5 bases each). The CDR3 runs 15 residues. V was cut by 5 bases and J by 10 bases, with 21 bases left in between. Germline loops: CDR1 SGHAT, CDR2 FQDESV (reference sequence). CDR3 sequence: CASSRTRDGFIEQFF. CDR3 DNA: TGTGCCAGCAGCCGAACCCGGGACGGCTTTATCGAGCAGTTCTTC.

This clonotype occurred many times. CDR3 nucleotides: TGCAGTGCATCACTAGGACATGAGCAGTTCTTC. Protein: CSASLGHEQFF. This rearrangement joins TRBV20-1 to TRBJ2-1; perhaps TRBD2 as D (5 bases). V lost 6 bases to trimming and J lost 8 bases, with 11 bases between them. This CDR3 comprises 11 residues. Germline assignment: CDR1 DFQATT and CDR2 SNEGSKA (reference sequence).

A remark on this clonotype: At one end the junction does not follow the germline gene, possibly because of a read error. V is TRBV10-3 and J is TRBJ2-1; tentatively, D is TRBD2 (7 bases). The CDR3 loop spans 16 amino acids. The germline V gene encodes CDR1 ENHRY and CDR2 SYGVKD. The CDR3: CAISEPKDRSGNDQFF. The DNA for the CDR3 is TGTGCCATCAGTGAGCCTAAAGACAGGAGCGGGAATGACCAGTTCTTC.

Many counts were recorded for this clonotype. The chain has TRBV7-6 and TRBJ2-3; D unresolved. The CDR3 is made up of 15 amino acids. Germline CDR1 is SGHVS and CDR2 is FNYEAQ. Trimming removed 3 bases at V and 4 bases at J, with 14 bases between. CDR3 sequence reads: CASSLLSLVPDTQYF. CDR3 DNA: TGTGCCAGCAGCTTGCTTAGTCTAGTTCCAGATACGCAGTATTTT.

This clonotype was counted at least ten times. The gene calls are TRBV12-3 or TRBV12-4 and TRBJ2-1, with 14 bases identical to TRBD2. There are 15 residues in the CDR3. Trimming took 5 bases from V and 8 from J; bases not matched to a gene: 5. This chain's CDR3 is CASSAGTSGGYEQFF. CDR3 DNA sequence: TGTGCCAGCAGTGCAGGGACTAGCGGGGGTTATGAGCAGTTCTTC.

This clonotype was detected many times. The chain combines TRBV5-1 with TRBJ1-1; D perhaps matches TRBD1 (5 bases). This CDR3 has 14 amino acids. The V end lost 0 bases, the J end lost 4 bases, and 10 bases lay between the germline ends. Germline CDR1 SGHRS, CDR2 YFSETQ. The CDR3 loop reads CASSLEGRSTEAFF. CDR3 nucleotide sequence: TGCGCCAGCAGCTTGGAGGGACGCTCCACTGAAGCTTTCTTT.

In its sample, this clonotype was seen many times. The V call is TRBV7-8, the J call TRBJ2-1, with TRBD2 identical over 8 bases. The J segment lost 8 bases and the V segment lost 10 bases, leaving 13 bases of the junction unmatched. Per germline, CDR1 SGHVS and CDR2 FQNEAQ. CDR3 length: 14 residues. In nucleotides, the CDR3 is TGTGCCACCCGGCCAGGACTAGCTTACTATGAGCAGTTCTTC. Amino acids: CATRPGLAYYEQFF.